This TCR beta chain was found in a study of human T cells and chemical hapten exposure. Looking at the study overall: Enrolled patients were predominantly female and had alopecia areata, totalis or universalis.

The CDR3 has 16 amino acids. The germline V gene has CDR1 LGHNA and CDR2 YNFKEQ. V shed 1 base, J shed 1 base, and the junction held 6 bases outside the gene matches. Original processing notes: Samples ranged from about 20,000 to 750,000 TCRs, with a median of roughly 93,000. One entry per CDR3 protein results from TCRdb running MiXCR on the RACE reads. TCRdb's processing, not the authors' own work, is the source of the V and J calls. The sample lists tens of thousands of distinct CDR3 sequences, around 11% occurring once. Time point meaning: pre-sensitization, week 0. Indicated treatment: therapeutic diphenylcyclopropenone sensitization with weekly scalp DPC.

This TCR came from a woman aged 25 to 45 with alopecia areata. Some clones in this sample may be carry-over from other donors' samples. The chain links TRBV4-2 to TRBJ2-7; 8 positions agree with TRBD2. Specimen: whole blood, collected in connection with sensitization to the hapten diphenylcyclopropenone (DPC). CDR3 nucleotides: TGTGCCAGCAGCCAAGTTTCCTCGGGGGGGTCCTACGAGCAGTACTTC. Its protein is CASSQVSSGGSYEQYF.